This is a list of T cell receptor beta chains from one sample in a study of blood T cell repertoires in COVID-19. Clones were sequenced by immunoSEQ multiplex PCR, and TCRdb holds only the in-frame ones, with some missing. The top ten hold about 1.3% of the sample, which has some 60,000 clones, under 95% seen once. Specimen: peripheral blood. The receptors were sampled from a man in his 60s with acute or convalescent COVID-19. Both conserved end residues are part of each CDR3. The order of the fields is V gene, D gene, clone size, J gene, CDR3 protein. The D gene is left open where the match is weak. The size of a clone is reported for some rows only, either as once, few or many, or as a class for expanded clones.

>TRBV9|TRBD2|NA|TRBJ2-1
CASSATLAGGGNEQFF
>TRBV5-1|NA|NA|TRBJ1-4
CASSFRDTYEKLFF
>TRBV5-1|NA|NA|TRBJ2-1
CASRSDNNEQFF
>TRBV30|TRBD1|NA|TRBJ1-2
CAWSNRGPVGYTF
>TRBV9|NA|NA|TRBJ1-5
CASSYTGNQPQHF
>TRBV7-3|NA|NA|TRBJ2-5
CASSLRRGETQYF
>TRBV6-1|NA|NA|TRBJ1-2
CASSDRFYGYTF
>TRBV6-6|NA|NA|TRBJ1-1
CASSYSGGGGAFF
>TRBV13|NA|NA|TRBJ2-2
CASSFTRSNTGELFF
>TRBV24-1|NA|NA|TRBJ2-1
CATSGGREDEQFF
>TRBV7-9|NA|NA|TRBJ1-5
CASSASQGGQPQHF
>TRBV7-2|TRBD1|NA|TRBJ1-1
CASSADRVDTEAFF
>TRBV5-1|NA|NA|TRBJ1-6
CASSLVGGPNSPLHF
>TRBV19|NA|NA|TRBJ1-2
CASQGLNGYTF
>TRBV6-6|NA|NA|TRBJ2-7
CASSPESYEQYF
>TRBV5-1|TRBD1|NA|TRBJ1-6
CASSLLGQGAKPLHF
>TRBV9|TRBD1|once|TRBJ1-1
CASSRTGGSPGAFF
>TRBV4-2|NA|NA|TRBJ1-6
CASSSGGGISYNSPLHF
>TRBV7-9|NA|NA|TRBJ2-3
CASRDMTGPVTDTQYF
>TRBV6-6|NA|NA|TRBJ1-1
CASILGGDTEAFF
>TRBV18|NA|NA|TRBJ1-2
CASSPTRGEGGYTF
>TRBV27|NA|NA|TRBJ1-5
CASSLSYFLPQHF
>TRBV27|NA|few|TRBJ1-1
CASSFSQTSREAFF
>TRBV7-2|TRBD1|NA|TRBJ1-2
CASGADRVLSGGYTF
>TRBV10-3|NA|NA|TRBJ1-2
CATQRSGAAEFDGYTF
>TRBV5-1|NA|NA|TRBJ2-3
CASSLATLRDTDTQYF
>TRBV2|TRBD1|NA|TRBJ1-1
CASTATGGGTEAFF
>TRBV6-6|NA|NA|TRBJ2-7
CASSYEDSSYEQYF
>TRBV29-1|NA|NA|TRBJ1-1
CSVERADGTEAFF
>TRBV11-2|TRBD1|NA|TRBJ1-6
CASSSSGQGTSPLHF
>TRBV7-6|NA|NA|TRBJ1-1
CASSLTANTEAFF
>TRBV4-1|TRBD2|few|TRBJ2-7
CASSGAGGYEQYF
>TRBV12-3/TRBV12-4|TRBD1|NA|TRBJ2-7
CASSQGQSYEQYF
>TRBV6-6|TRBD1|NA|TRBJ2-7
CASRGQGASYEQYF
>TRBV7-9|NA|NA|TRBJ1-5
CASSLESLAQHF
>TRBV10-1|TRBD2|NA|TRBJ2-7
CASSSRLAGVDEQYF
>TRBV5-8|TRBD2|NA|TRBJ2-3
CASSPGLGRTDTQYF
>TRBV2|NA|NA|TRBJ1-2
CASSVQNYGYTF
>TRBV7-9|TRBD1|NA|TRBJ2-5
CASSADRAGETQYF
>TRBV18|TRBD1|NA|TRBJ1-1
CASSENQGVAAFF
>TRBV7-6|TRBD1|NA|TRBJ2-2
CASRGDRGISTGELFF
>TRBV27|TRBD1|NA|TRBJ1-3
CASSLSQGDSGNTIYF
>TRBV19|TRBD1|once|TRBJ1-2
CASSSLPGTAPNYGYTF
>TRBV19|NA|NA|TRBJ1-3
CASSIEGVSGNTIYF
>TRBV7-9|NA|NA|TRBJ1-2
CASSEDSSAYYGYTF
>TRBV6-6|NA|NA|TRBJ1-2
CASSSVSPRLNYGYTF
>TRBV30|NA|NA|TRBJ1-4
CAWSGQHNEKLFF
>TRBV7-2|TRBD2|NA|TRBJ2-1
CASSLGIAGGGEQFF